This T cell receptor (beta chain) was identified in a study of blood T cell repertoires in COVID-19. Background on the study: Donors in the United States, Italy and Spain gave samples during acute or convalescent COVID-19. PBMCs, B-cell-depleted T cells, or T cells provided the cDNA or gDNA that made up the material.

As originally analysed: Nucleated cell counts were estimated from reference gene primer amplification. Some clones are missing from TCRdb's copy, which holds only in-frame ones; the method was immunoSEQ multiplex PCR. The V and J calls and clone size were taken over from that table, and D and trimming were inferred from the DNA. This table has roughly 80,000 clones, roughly nine tenths appearing once. Material for sequencing was peripheral blood. The receptor's source is a woman aged 80 or over with active or convalescent COVID-19.

In DNA, the CDR3 is TGTGCCAGCCAGGGCCCCCCATCCTACAATGAGCAGTTCTTC. It yields the protein CASQGPPSYNEQFF. This chain uses TRBV28 with TRBJ2-1; a possible D gene is TRBD1 (5 bases). In germline, CDR1 is MDHEN, CDR2 SYDVKM. The CDR3 is 14 amino acids. V lost 8 bases and J lost 1, with 12 bases in between.